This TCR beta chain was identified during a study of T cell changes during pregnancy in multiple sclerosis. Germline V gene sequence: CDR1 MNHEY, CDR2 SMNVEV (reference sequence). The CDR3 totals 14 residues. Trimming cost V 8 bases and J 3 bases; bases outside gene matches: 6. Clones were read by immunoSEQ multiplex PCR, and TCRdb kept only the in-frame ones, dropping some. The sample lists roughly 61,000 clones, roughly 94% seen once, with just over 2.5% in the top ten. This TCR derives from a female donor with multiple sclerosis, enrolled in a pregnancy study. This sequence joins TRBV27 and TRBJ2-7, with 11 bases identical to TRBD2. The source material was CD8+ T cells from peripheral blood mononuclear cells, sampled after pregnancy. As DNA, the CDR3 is TGTGCCAGCGGCGGCGGGACTAGCGGCTACGAGCAGTACTTC. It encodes CASGGGTSGYEQYF.